Listed below are T cell receptor beta chains from one sample, sequenced in a study of blood T cell repertoires in COVID-19. Sequencing used immunoSEQ multiplex PCR; TCRdb keeps in-frame clones, though not all of them. Altogether fewer than 350,000 clones are present, roughly 85% being singletons, with the ten largest covering 6%. Sequenced sample: PBMCs or T cells enriched from blood (not recorded which). Source of these receptors: a woman in her forties who had recovered from COVID-19. CDR3s leave out the opening cysteine and the closing phenylalanine or tryptophan. Each record gives: CDR3 length, V gene, CDR3 protein.

length: 14; V: TRBV7-2; CDR3: ASSPAGTTNTGELF
length: 10; V: TRBV7-8; CDR3: ASSLGQGLKY
length: 10; V: TRBV12-3/TRBV12-4; CDR3: ASGSSEDTQY
length: 15; V: TRBV5-1; CDR3: ASSLVSRGGGTDTQY
length: 13; V: TRBV19; CDR3: ASSIPSGRYNEQF
length: 11; V: TRBV5-1; CDR3: ASSLDRGNEQF
length: 14; V: TRBV19; CDR3: ACGPSGVANTGELF
length: 13; V: TRBV30; CDR3: AWSGFGATGSPLH
length: 14; V: TRBV5-1; CDR3: ASSLVVAGNTGELF
length: 13; V: TRBV11-3; CDR3: ASSHRLAGDNEQF
length: 10; V: TRBV18; CDR3: ASSRTGSGYT
length: 12; V: TRBV5-1; CDR3: ASSLVGQIYEQY
length: 13; V: TRBV5-1; CDR3: ASSFPDSGGYEQY
length: 14; V: TRBV5-1; CDR3: ASSLGAALRSHEQY
length: 12; V: TRBV7-2; CDR3: ASSNSGTEYEQY
length: 12; V: TRBV7-2; CDR3: ASSLTGNRETQY
length: 12; V: TRBV6-2/TRBV6-3; CDR3: ASSYIQPNSPLH
length: 12; V: TRBV19; CDR3: ASRENLGHNEQF
length: 12; V: TRBV2; CDR3: ASSERRDAQPQH
length: 15; V: TRBV7-3; CDR3: ASSPTSGGGSYNEQF
length: 14; V: TRBV28; CDR3: ASSVLTGGSYNEQF
length: 13; V: TRBV6-1; CDR3: ASSETPGLFTEQY
length: 15; V: TRBV18; CDR3: ASSTDTGRASGNTIY
length: 12; V: TRBV7-2; CDR3: ASSLPVADEKLF
length: 13; V: TRBV4-1; CDR3: ASSQAITAGYGYT
length: 11; V: TRBV7-8; CDR3: ASSMGTSSEQF
length: 12; V: TRBV6-5; CDR3: ASSSQGKGEKLF
length: 11; V: TRBV6-5; CDR3: ASSRDRVTEAF
length: 12; V: TRBV11-2; CDR3: ASSFRQGNSPLH
length: 13; V: TRBV9; CDR3: ASSSQLAGSYEQF
length: 12; V: TRBV6-5; CDR3: ASSYRRSTDTQY
length: 12; V: TRBV7-2; CDR3: ASSRPGSNQPQH
length: 9; V: TRBV20-1; CDR3: SAWRGNEQF
length: 11; V: TRBV24-1; CDR3: ATNDRDGGELF
length: 10; V: TRBV28; CDR3: ASSSRRAEQY
length: 15; V: TRBV7-9; CDR3: ASSPRPGTATNEKLF
length: 10; V: TRBV5-6; CDR3: ASSRDRQPQH
length: 14; V: TRBV3-1/TRBV3-2; CDR3: ASSQGEGSSYNEQF
length: 9; V: TRBV12-3/TRBV12-4; CDR3: ASSLTDTQY
length: 15; V: TRBV27; CDR3: ASPLSGTVATNEKLF
length: 11; V: TRBV28; CDR3: ASSKTANEKLF
length: 11; V: TRBV7-3; CDR3: ASARDSLETQY
length: 13; V: TRBV7-6; CDR3: ASSLPGVRGGELF
length: 13; V: TRBV7-9; CDR3: ASSLGDRVQETQY
length: 13; V: TRBV11-3; CDR3: ASSLSGLAGGEQF
length: 14; V: TRBV7-9; CDR3: ASSSAGGPDTDTQY
length: 12; V: TRBV7-9; CDR3: ASSLASGRETQY
length: 14; V: TRBV7-6; CDR3: ASSPQGAGMADTQY
length: 13; V: TRBV3-1/TRBV3-2; CDR3: ASSQGHDRGYGYT
length: 12; V: TRBV28; CDR3: ASKVGGEAYEQY
length: 13; V: TRBV23-1; CDR3: ASSLRDRVSYEQY
length: 13; V: TRBV5-6; CDR3: ASSRAPLLSETQY
length: 12; V: TRBV19; CDR3: ASRQGPGSGEQY
length: 13; V: TRBV19; CDR3: ASSLDRGGYNEQF
length: 10; V: TRBV7-2; CDR3: ASSLGRTEAF
length: 10; V: TRBV28; CDR3: ASSRVMTEAF
length: 15; V: TRBV7-8; CDR3: ASSFLLTGGTNSPLH